A selection of T cell receptor beta chains follows, all from one sample in a study of post-analysis software for immune sequencing data. TCRdb re-called the PCR reads with MiXCR, one entry per CDR3 protein. The sample carries 350,000 to 500,000 distinct CDR3 sequences, 35% to 45% recorded once. The source material was blood. The source is a girl aged 2 to 10 with multiple sclerosis. Each CDR3 is given with its conserved first and last residue. Each record gives: V gene, clone size, J gene, D gene, CDR3 DNA, CDR3 protein. The D gene is left open where the match is weak. Expanded clones get a size class; other rows say once, few or many, or leave the size out.

>TRBV4-1|NA|TRBJ1-4|TRBD1
TGCGCCAGCAGCCAAGTGTCCAGGGGGGGTACTAATGAAAAACTGTTTTTT
CASSQVSRGGTNEKLFF
>TRBV27|NA|TRBJ2-1|TRBD1
TGTGCCAGCAGTTCCCGGGACAGCATCTTTGGTGAGCAGTTCTTC
CASSSRDSIFGEQFF
>TRBV6-5|few|TRBJ1-2|TRBD1
TGTGCCAGCAGTTGGGACAGGGGGCGCGACTATGGCTACACCTTC
CASSWDRGRDYGYTF
>TRBV12-3/TRBV12-4|NA|TRBJ2-7|NA
TGTGCCAGCAGTTGGGTCTCCTACGAGCAGTACTTC
CASSWVSYEQYF
>TRBV27|NA|TRBJ1-5|TRBD1
TGTGCCAGCAGTCCCCCGCCGGGACAGGGATTTCAGCCCCAGCATTTT
CASSPPPGQGFQPQHF
>TRBV5-6|few|TRBJ1-1|NA
TGTGCCAGCAGCTTTCGTGACATGAACACTGAAGCTTTCTTT
CASSFRDMNTEAFF
>TRBV20-1|few|TRBJ2-1|TRBD2
TGCAGTGCTAGGACTAGCGGGGCCTCCTACAATGAGCAGTTCTTC
CSARTSGASYNEQFF
>TRBV5-1|NA|TRBJ2-7|TRBD1
TGCGCCAGCAGCCCTAAGCCACAGGGGAAGCTCTACGAGCAGTACTTC
CASSPKPQGKLYEQYF
>TRBV4-2|NA|TRBJ2-3|NA
TGTGCCAGCAGCCAAGAGACCTTCACAGATACGCAGTATTTT
CASSQETFTDTQYF
>TRBV7-9|NA|TRBJ2-7|TRBD1
TGTGCCAGCACTCCGACTGGACAGGTCGACGAGCAGTACTTC
CASTPTGQVDEQYF
>TRBV12-3/TRBV12-4|many|TRBJ2-5|TRBD1
TGTGCCAGCAGTCCGGGACAGGGGCAAGAGACCCAGTACTTC
CASSPGQGQETQYF
>TRBV7-9|NA|TRBJ2-1|TRBD2
TGTGCCAGCAGCTTTAGCGGGGCAACGAACAATGAGCAGTTCTTC
CASSFSGATNNEQFF
>TRBV4-3|few|TRBJ2-1|TRBD1
TGCGCCAGCAGTAGGGGACAGCCATTGGATGAGCAGTTCTTC
CASSRGQPLDEQFF
>TRBV7-2|NA|TRBJ2-3|TRBD2
TGTGCCGGCAGCTTACCTAGCGGGAGGACAGATACGCAGTATTTT
CAGSLPSGRTDTQYF
>TRBV7-8|NA|TRBJ1-1|NA
TGTGCCAGCAGCTTTTTCCCGATGGGGGAAGCTTTCTTT
CASSFFPMGEAFF
>TRBV6-5|NA|TRBJ2-3|TRBD1
TGTGCCAGCAGTTTGCCCGGACAGGGAGGTAAAGCAGATACGCAGTATTTT
CASSLPGQGGKADTQYF
>TRBV6-7|few|TRBJ2-6|NA
TGTGCCAGCAACAGCTTCAAAACCTCTGGGGCCAACGTCCTGACTTTC
CASNSFKTSGANVLTF
>TRBV7-9|NA|TRBJ2-4|NA
TGTGCCAGCAGCTTACGGGACGGAAGAAACATTCAGTACTTC
CASSLRDGRNIQYF
>TRBV7-6|NA|TRBJ1-5|TRBD1
TGTGCCAGCAGCTTAGTGGAAGGGGGCAGGCAGCCCCAGCATTTT
CASSLVEGGRQPQHF
>TRBV12-5|NA|TRBJ2-1|TRBD1
TGTGCTAGTGGTCCTGGACAGGGGGCCAATGAGCAGTTCTTC
CASGPGQGANEQFF
>TRBV29-1|few|TRBJ2-5|NA
TGCAGCGTTGAGTATGACGAGGAGACCCAGTACTTC
CSVEYDEETQYF
>TRBV7-9|NA|TRBJ2-7|NA
TGTGCCAGCAGGGAGGCCGAATCCTACGAGCAGTACTTC
CASREAESYEQYF
>TRBV7-8|NA|TRBJ2-6|NA
TGTGCCAGCAGCTTAGTGTGGGGGCTAGGAGGGGCCAACGTCCTGACTTTC
CASSLVWGLGGANVLTF
>TRBV20-1|NA|TRBJ1-2|NA
TGCAGTGCTACCTTCCAGGGAGGGGTTAACTATGGCTACACCTTC
CSATFQGGVNYGYTF
>TRBV4-3|NA|TRBJ2-7|NA
TGCGCCAGCAGCCAAGAGGCGACACCATCCTACGAGCAGTACTTC
CASSQEATPSYEQYF
>TRBV20-1|few|TRBJ2-1|TRBD2
TGCAGTGCTAGAGATCTCGGGGGAGGGCCTCTCAATGAGCAGTTCTTC
CSARDLGGGPLNEQFF
>TRBV7-8|NA|TRBJ1-1|NA
TGTGCCAGCAGCTTAGCGGGGGGCATTAGGAACACTGAAGCTTTCTTT
CASSLAGGIRNTEAFF
>TRBV28|few|TRBJ2-7|TRBD1
TGTGCCAGCAGTCTCCAGGGTTTAGGACAGGGGGGAGCCTACGAGCAGTACTTC
CASSLQGLGQGGAYEQYF
>TRBV20-1|NA|TRBJ1-5|NA
TGCAGTGCAACCGGTGGGGGCGGAAATCAGCCCCAGCATTTT
CSATGGGGNQPQHF
>TRBV28|once|TRBJ2-7|TRBD2
TGTGCCAGTCTAGCGGGACTAGCGGCGACCTACGAGCAGTACTTC
CASLAGLAATYEQYF
>TRBV5-1|NA|TRBJ2-1|NA
TGCGCCAGCAGGCGGGGCCCAAACAATGAGCAGTTCTTC
CASRRGPNNEQFF
>TRBV28|NA|TRBJ2-2|TRBD2
TGTGCCAGCAGACCTACTAGCGGGACGAACACCGGGGAGCTGTTTTTT
CASRPTSGTNTGELFF
>TRBV12-3/TRBV12-4|NA|TRBJ1-1|NA
TGTGCCAGCAGTTTAGCAGGTAGTTCCTCGGGAGCTTTCTTT
CASSLAGSSSGAFF
>TRBV3-1|NA|TRBJ1-5|TRBD1
TGTGCCAGCAGCCAAGAGCCCAGGGGGAATCAGCCCCAGCATTTT
CASSQEPRGNQPQHF